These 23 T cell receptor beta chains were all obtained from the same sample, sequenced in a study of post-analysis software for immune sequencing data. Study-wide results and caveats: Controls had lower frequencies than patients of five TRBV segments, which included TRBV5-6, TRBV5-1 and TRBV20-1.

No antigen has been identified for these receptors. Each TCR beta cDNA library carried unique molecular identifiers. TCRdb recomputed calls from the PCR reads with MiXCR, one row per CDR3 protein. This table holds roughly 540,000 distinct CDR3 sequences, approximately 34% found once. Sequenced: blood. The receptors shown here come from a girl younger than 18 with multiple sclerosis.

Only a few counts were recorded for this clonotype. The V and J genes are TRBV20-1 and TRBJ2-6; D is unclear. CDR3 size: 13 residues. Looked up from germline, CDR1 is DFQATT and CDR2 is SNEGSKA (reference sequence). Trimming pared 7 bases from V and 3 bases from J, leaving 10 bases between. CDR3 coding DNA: TGCAGTGGGCTTGGTGGTGGGGCCAACGTCCTGACTTTC. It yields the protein CSGLGGGANVLTF.

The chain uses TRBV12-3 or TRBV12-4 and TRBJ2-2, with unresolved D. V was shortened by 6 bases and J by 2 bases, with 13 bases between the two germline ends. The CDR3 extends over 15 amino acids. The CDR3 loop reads CASSLWAPNTGELFF. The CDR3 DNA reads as TGTGCCAGCAGCCTTTGGGCCCCTAACACCGGGGAGCTGTTTTTT.

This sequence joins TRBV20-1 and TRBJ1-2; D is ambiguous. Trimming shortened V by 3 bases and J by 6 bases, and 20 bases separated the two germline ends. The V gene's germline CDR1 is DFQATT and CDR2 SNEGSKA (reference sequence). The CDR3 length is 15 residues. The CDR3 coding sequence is TGCAGTGCTAGTGAGATGGGAACGTCCCCGGATGGCTACACCTTC. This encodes CSASEMGTSPDGYTF.

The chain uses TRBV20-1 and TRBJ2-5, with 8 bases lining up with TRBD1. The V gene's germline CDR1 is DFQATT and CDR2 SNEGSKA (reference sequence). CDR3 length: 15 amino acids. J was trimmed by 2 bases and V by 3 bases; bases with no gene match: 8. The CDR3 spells CSARGQVPRQETQYF. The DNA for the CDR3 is TGCAGTGCTAGGGGACAGGTGCCGAGACAAGAGACCCAGTACTTC.

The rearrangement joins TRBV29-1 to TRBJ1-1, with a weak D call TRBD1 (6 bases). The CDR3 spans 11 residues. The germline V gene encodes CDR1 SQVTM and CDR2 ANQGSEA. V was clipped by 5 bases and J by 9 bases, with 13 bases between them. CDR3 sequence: CSVYRASQAFF. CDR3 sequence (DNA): TGCAGCGTTTACAGGGCGAGTCAAGCTTTCTTT.

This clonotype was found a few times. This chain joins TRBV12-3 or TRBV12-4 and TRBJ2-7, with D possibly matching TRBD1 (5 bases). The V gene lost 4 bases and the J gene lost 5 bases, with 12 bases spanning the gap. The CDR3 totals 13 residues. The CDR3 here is CASSSQGAHEQYF. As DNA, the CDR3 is TGTGCCAGCAGTTCCCAAGGGGCCCACGAGCAGTACTTC.

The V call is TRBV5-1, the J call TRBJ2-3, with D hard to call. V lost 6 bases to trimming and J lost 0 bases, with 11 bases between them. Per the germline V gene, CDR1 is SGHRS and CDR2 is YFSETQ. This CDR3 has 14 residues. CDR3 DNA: TGCGCCAGCATGACGCAAGCTAGCACAGATACGCAGTATTTT. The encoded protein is CASMTQASTDTQYF.

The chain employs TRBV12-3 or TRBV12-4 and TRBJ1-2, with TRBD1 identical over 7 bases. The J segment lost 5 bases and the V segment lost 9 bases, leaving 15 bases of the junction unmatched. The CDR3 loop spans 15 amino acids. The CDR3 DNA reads TGTGCCAGTAGGAAACAGGGGTCGGACCGGTATGGCTACACCTTC. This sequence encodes CASRKQGSDRYGYTF.

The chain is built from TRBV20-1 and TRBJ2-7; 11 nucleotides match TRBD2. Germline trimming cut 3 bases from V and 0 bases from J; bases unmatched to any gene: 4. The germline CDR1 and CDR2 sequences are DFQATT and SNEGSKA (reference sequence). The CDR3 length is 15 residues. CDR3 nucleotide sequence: TGCAGTGCTAGCGCTAGCGGGGGGAGCTCCTACGAGCAGTACTTC. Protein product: CSASASGGSSYEQYF.

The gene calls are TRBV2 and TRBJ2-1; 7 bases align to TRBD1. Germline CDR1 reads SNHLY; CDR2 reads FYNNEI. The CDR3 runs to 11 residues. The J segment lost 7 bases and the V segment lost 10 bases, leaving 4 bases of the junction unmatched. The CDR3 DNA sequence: TGTGCCACTTCACAGGGGAATGAGCAGTTCTTC. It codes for CATSQGNEQFF. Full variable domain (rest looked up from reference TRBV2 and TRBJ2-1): EPEVTQTPSHQVTQMGQEVILRCVPISNHLYFYWYRQILGQKVEFLVSFYNNEISEKSEIFDDQFSVERPDGSNFTLKIRSTKLEDSAMYFCATSQGNEQFFGPGTRLTVL.

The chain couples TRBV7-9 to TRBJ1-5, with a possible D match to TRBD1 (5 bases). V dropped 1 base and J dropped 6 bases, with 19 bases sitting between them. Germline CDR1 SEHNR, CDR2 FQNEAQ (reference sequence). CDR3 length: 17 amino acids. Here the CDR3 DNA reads TGTGCCAGCAGCTTAGAAGGGGCCTCCCTTCGAGGTCAGCCCCAGCATTTT. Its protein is CASSLEGASLRGQPQHF.

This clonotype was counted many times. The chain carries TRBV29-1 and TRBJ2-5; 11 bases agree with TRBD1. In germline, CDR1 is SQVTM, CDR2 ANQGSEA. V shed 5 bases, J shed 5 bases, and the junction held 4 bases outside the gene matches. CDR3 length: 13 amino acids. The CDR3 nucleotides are TGCAGCGTTATGGGGGACAGGGGGGAGACCCAGTACTTC. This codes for CSVMGDRGETQYF.

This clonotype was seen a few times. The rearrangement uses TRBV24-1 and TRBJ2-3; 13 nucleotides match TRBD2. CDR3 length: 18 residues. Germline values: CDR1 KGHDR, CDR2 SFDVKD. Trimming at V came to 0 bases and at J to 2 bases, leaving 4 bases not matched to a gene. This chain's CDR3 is CATSDLSTSGGITDTQYF. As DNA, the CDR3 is TGTGCCACCAGTGATTTGTCGACTAGCGGGGGGATCACAGATACGCAGTATTTT.

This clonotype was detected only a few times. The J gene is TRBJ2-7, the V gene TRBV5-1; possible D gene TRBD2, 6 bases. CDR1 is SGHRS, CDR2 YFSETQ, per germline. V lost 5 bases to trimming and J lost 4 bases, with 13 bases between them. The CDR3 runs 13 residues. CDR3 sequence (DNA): TGCGCCAGCAGAAGGAAAGGAGGGTACGAGCAGTACTTC. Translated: CASRRKGGYEQYF.

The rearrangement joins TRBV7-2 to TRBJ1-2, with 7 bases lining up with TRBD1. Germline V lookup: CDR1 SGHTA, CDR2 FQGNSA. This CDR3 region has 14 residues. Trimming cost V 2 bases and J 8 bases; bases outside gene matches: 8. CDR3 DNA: TGTGCCAGCAGCTTAAGGACAGGCTCGAGGGGCTACACCTTC. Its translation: CASSLRTGSRGYTF.

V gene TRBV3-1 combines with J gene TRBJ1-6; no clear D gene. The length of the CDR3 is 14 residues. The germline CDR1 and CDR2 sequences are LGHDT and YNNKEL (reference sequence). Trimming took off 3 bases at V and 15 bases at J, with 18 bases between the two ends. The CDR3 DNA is TGTGCCAGCAGCCACCCTGACTCGGCTCCTTTCCTCCACTTT. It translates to CASSHPDSAPFLHF.

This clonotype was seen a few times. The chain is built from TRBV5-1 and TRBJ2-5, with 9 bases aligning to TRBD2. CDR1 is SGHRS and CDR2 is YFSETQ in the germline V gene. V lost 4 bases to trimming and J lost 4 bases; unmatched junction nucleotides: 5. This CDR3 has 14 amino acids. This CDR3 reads CASSAGGRGETQYF. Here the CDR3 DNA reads TGCGCCAGCAGCGCGGGAGGGAGAGGAGAGACCCAGTACTTC.

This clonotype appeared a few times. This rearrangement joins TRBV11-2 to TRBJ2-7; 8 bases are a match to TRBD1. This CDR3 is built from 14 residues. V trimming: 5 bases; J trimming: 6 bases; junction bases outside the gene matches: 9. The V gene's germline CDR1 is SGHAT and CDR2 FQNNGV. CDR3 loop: CASSLRTGLSEQYF. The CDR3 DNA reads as TGTGCCAGCAGCCTAAGGACAGGGTTGTCCGAGCAGTACTTC.

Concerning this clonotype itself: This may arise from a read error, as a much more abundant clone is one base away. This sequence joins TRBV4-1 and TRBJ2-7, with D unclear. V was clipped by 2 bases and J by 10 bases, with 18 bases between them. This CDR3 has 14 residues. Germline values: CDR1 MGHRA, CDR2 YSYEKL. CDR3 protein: CASSQQQIQEAQYF. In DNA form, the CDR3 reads TGCGCCAGCAGCCAACAACAGATTCAAGAGGCCCAGTACTTC.

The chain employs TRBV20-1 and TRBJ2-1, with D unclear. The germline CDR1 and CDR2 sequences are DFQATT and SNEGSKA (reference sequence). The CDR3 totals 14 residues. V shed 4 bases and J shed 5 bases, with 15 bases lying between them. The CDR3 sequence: CSAISSNNNNEQFF. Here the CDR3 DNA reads TGCAGTGCTATCAGTTCGAATAATAACAATGAGCAGTTCTTC.

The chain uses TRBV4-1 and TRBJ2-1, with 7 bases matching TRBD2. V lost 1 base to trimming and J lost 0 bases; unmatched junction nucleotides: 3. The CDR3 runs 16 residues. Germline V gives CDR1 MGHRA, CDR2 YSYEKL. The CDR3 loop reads CASSQALAASYNEQFF. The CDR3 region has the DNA TGCGCCAGCAGCCAAGCTCTAGCGGCCTCCTACAATGAGCAGTTCTTC.

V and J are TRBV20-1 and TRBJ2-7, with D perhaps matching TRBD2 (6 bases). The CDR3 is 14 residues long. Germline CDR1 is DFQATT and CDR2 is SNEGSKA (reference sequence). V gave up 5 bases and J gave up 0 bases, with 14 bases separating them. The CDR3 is CSAAGRRSSYEQYF. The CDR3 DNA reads TGCAGTGCTGCGGGACGGCGAAGCTCCTACGAGCAGTACTTC.

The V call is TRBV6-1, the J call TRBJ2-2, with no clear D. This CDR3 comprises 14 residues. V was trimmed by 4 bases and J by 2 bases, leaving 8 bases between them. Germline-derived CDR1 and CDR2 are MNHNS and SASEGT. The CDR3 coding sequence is TGTGCCAGCAGTGCCCTTGTTAACACCGGGGAGCTGTTTTTT. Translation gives CASSALVNTGELFF.